Listed below are T cell receptor beta chains from one sample, sequenced in a study of STAT3 mutations in large granular lymphocyte leukemia. Method: immunoSEQ multiplex PCR; TCRdb's copy keeps in-frame clones and lacks some. The repertoire includes some 31,000 clones, approximately 83% of them detected once, and roughly 13% sits in the top ten. The specimen sequenced was peripheral blood mononuclear cells. The receptors stem from a man aged 60 to 75 with T-cell large granular lymphocyte leukemia. Some clones in this sample may be carry-over from other donors' samples. CDR3s include the opening cysteine and the closing phenylalanine or tryptophan. A D gene is named only where the DNA matches it firmly. Some rows mark clone size as missing; the rest say once, few, many or name a class of expanded clone.

>16|.|few|TRBV7-3
CASSSPGGEPTGELFF
>13|.|.|TRBV5-4
CASSPDSNYGYTF
>14|.|.|TRBV19
CASRGVGGINGYTF
>15|.|.|TRBV5-1
CASSLEGGVVDGYTF
>14|.|.|TRBV11-2
CASSYDVRGDTQYF
>13|.|.|TRBV13
CASSLHIGYGYTF
>13|.|.|TRBV11-3
CASSLMTRDEQFF
>14|TRBD1|few|TRBV6-1
CASSPQGRIYGYTF
>15|.|once|TRBV9
CASSVGSTVPYEQYF
>14|.|.|TRBV7-9
CASSPTGASPEQYF
>13|.|.|TRBV7-9
CASSRRQNTEAFF
>13|.|.|TRBV7-8
CASSSLTDYEQYF
>15|.|.|TRBV30
CAWSGPGGTYQPQHF
>13|.|.|TRBV4-3
CASSQDEGLEAFF
>14|TRBD2|.|TRBV7-9
CASSSSGSFFEQFF
>14|.|.|TRBV7-9
CASSLEINSQTQYF
>13|.|.|TRBV18
CASSATPDGTQYF
>15|.|.|TRBV29-1
CSARGGAASQETQYF
>16|TRBD2|few|TRBV28
CASSLLLAGGTYEQYF
>15|TRBD2|.|TRBV29-1
CSVEGIAGAYNEQFF
>14|TRBD2|.|TRBV11-1
CASRPGTSWGEQYF
>16|TRBD2|.|TRBV9
CASSVGGLAGQETQYF
>13|.|.|TRBV29-1
CSVQLGGNQPQHF
>14|.|.|TRBV4-2
CASKPLRQELEAFF
>13|.|.|TRBV2
CASIIGAKNIQYF
>11|.|.|TRBV30
CAWSEKREQYF
>15|TRBD2|.|TRBV7-9
CASSFSSGIGDTQYF
>14|TRBD2|.|TRBV5-1
CASNPGLAGETQYF
>17|.|.|TRBV11-2
CASSLGPGLQDSYEQYF